These T cell receptor beta chains were read from a single sample in a study of T cells in Graves' hyperthyroidism and ophthalmopathy. Each CDR3 protein is one row after TCRdb ran MiXCR on the multiplex PCR reads. The sample records about 640,000 distinct CDR3 sequences, roughly 14% being singletons. The sample comprised blood. The receptors here all came from a woman in her 50s with Graves' ophthalmopathy. The CDR3 runs from the conserved cysteine through the conserved F or W. Clone size is given for some rows only: seen once, a few or many times, or a class if the clone is expanded.

size: NA
V: TRBV19
J: TRBJ2-2
CDR3: CASIRPGLGGGELFF

size: NA
V: TRBV6-2/TRBV6-3
J: TRBJ2-2
CDR3: CASSYPPFGGRNTGELFF

size: many
V: TRBV20-1
J: TRBJ1-1
CDR3: CSARETGYTEAFF

size: many
V: TRBV6-2/TRBV6-3
J: TRBJ2-1
CDR3: CASRGLAGGPSYNEQFF

size: many
V: TRBV6-2/TRBV6-3
J: TRBJ2-7
CDR3: CASSYLTSGAYEQYF

size: NA
V: TRBV4-2
J: TRBJ2-7
CDR3: CASSQAGTGVSEQYF

size: NA
V: TRBV29-1
J: TRBJ1-2
CDR3: CSVEGLGYGYTF

size: NA
V: TRBV6-6
J: TRBJ2-3
CDR3: CASSYQSGRATDTQYF

size: many
V: TRBV5-1
J: TRBJ1-1
CDR3: CASSARRTGDTEAFF

size: many
V: TRBV27
J: TRBJ2-3
CDR3: CASSRGSSVTDTQYF

size: many
V: TRBV3-1
J: TRBJ2-1
CDR3: CASSQVQFYNEQFF

size: NA
V: TRBV19
J: TRBJ2-6
CDR3: CASHGRAGGANVLTF

size: many
V: TRBV28
J: TRBJ2-3
CDR3: CASRRGLAGDRTDTQYF

size: many
V: TRBV6-1
J: TRBJ2-5
CDR3: CASRYFDLRRDFQETQYF

size: many
V: TRBV7-9
J: TRBJ2-1
CDR3: CASSLNRGLSYNEQFF

size: many
V: TRBV11-2
J: TRBJ2-3
CDR3: CASSLGLAGVGDTQYF

size: many
V: TRBV20-1
J: TRBJ2-1
CDR3: CSARDRVAGGLAYNEQFF